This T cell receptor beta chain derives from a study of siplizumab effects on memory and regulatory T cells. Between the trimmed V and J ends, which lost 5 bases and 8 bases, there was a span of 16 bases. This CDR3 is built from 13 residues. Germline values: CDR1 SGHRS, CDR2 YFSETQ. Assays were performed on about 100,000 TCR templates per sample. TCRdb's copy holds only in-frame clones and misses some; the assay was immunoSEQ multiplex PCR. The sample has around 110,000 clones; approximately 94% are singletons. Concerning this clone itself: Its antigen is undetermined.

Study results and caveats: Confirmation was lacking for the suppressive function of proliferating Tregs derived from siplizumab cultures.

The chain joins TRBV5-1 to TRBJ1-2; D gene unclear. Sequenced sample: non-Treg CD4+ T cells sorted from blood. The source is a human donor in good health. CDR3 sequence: CASRRDAPGGYTF. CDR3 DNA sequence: TGCGCCAGCAGACGGGATGCGCCCGGGGGCTACACCTTC.